The source of this T cell receptor (beta chain) is a study of T cells in Graves' hyperthyroidism and ophthalmopathy. The hyperthyroidism was newly diagnosed and had lasted under 2 months; the patients were aged 18 to 65. Amplified regions were TCR beta CDR3 sequences from RNA transcripts. With the HTBI primer set, the TCR CDR3 went through a first round of RT-PCR. TCRdb passed the multiplex PCR reads through MiXCR, listing each CDR3 protein once. Among approximately 610,000 distinct CDR3 sequences listed, roughly a sixth were seen once. CDR1 and CDR2 (germline): MNHNY, SVGAGI (reference sequence). The CDR3 has 15 amino acids. The V end was cut by 0 bases, the J end by 5 bases, with 13 bases between. This clonotype appeared many times. What it binds is not known. Study conclusions and caveats: Most clonotypes expanded in the thyroid (above 0.001) were also present in blood. Ophthalmopathy and stable hyperthyroidism were told apart by a 13 V-J model.

Sequenced: blood. V usage is TRBV6-6 and J usage is TRBJ1-1; D is unresolved. The sequence derives from a woman aged 18-35 years with Graves' hyperthyroidism. The CDR3: CASSYSSGSATEAFF. CDR3 bases: TGTGCCAGCAGTTACTCATCCGGGTCCGCGACTGAAGCTTTCTTT.